This is a list of T cell receptor beta chains from one sample in a study of blood T cell repertoires in COVID-19. This table comes from immunoSEQ multiplex PCR, and its TCRdb copy is limited to in-frame clones, with some not included. The sample holds some 340,000 clones, 80% to 90% seen once. The sample taken for sequencing was peripheral blood. The receptors originated from a man aged 25-40 years with active or convalescent COVID-19. CDR3s include the opening cysteine and the closing phenylalanine or tryptophan. The order of the fields is J gene, V gene, clone size, D gene, CDR3 protein, CDR3 DNA. D genes are given only for firm matches. Only part of the rows carry a size: once, few, many, or a class if the clone is expanded.

j_gene: TRBJ2-7
v_gene: TRBV11-3
abundance: .
d_gene: .
CDR3aa: CAPRGYEQYF
CDR3nt: TGTGCCCCCCGGGGTTACGAGCAGTACTTC

j_gene: TRBJ2-1
v_gene: TRBV19
abundance: .
d_gene: TRBD2
CDR3aa: CASSSRGGGSYNEQFF
CDR3nt: TGTGCCAGTAGTTCTCGGGGCGGGGGTTCCTACAATGAGCAGTTCTTC

j_gene: TRBJ1-1
v_gene: TRBV6-1
abundance: .
d_gene: TRBD1
CDR3aa: CASSERTGRTEAFF
CDR3nt: TGTGCCAGCAGTGAAAGGACAGGGAGGACTGAAGCTTTCTTT

j_gene: TRBJ2-4
v_gene: TRBV7-2
abundance: .
d_gene: .
CDR3aa: CASSLAGGTANIQYF
CDR3nt: TGTGCCAGCAGCTTAGCAGGGGGTACGGCAAACATTCAGTACTTC

j_gene: TRBJ1-5
v_gene: TRBV7-2
abundance: .
d_gene: .
CDR3aa: CASTSTHYQPQHF
CDR3nt: TGTGCCAGCACCTCGACTCATTATCAGCCCCAGCATTTT

j_gene: TRBJ1-5
v_gene: TRBV7-8
abundance: many
d_gene: .
CDR3aa: CASSWSSNQPQHF
CDR3nt: TGTGCCAGCAGCTGGAGTAGCAATCAGCCCCAGCATTTT

j_gene: TRBJ2-5
v_gene: TRBV7-2
abundance: .
d_gene: .
CDR3aa: CASSLVSSQETQYF
CDR3nt: TGTGCCAGCAGCTTAGTGAGTTCTCAAGAGACCCAGTACTTC

j_gene: TRBJ2-7
v_gene: TRBV9
abundance: .
d_gene: .
CDR3aa: CASSPGAGGTYEQYF
CDR3nt: TGTGCCAGCAGCCCTGGGGCAGGGGGGACCTACGAGCAGTACTTC

j_gene: TRBJ1-3
v_gene: TRBV6-5
abundance: .
d_gene: TRBD1
CDR3aa: CASWKDRAGNTIYF
CDR3nt: TGTGCCAGCTGGAAAGACAGGGCCGGAAACACCATATATTTT

j_gene: TRBJ1-1
v_gene: TRBV11-3
abundance: .
d_gene: TRBD1
CDR3aa: CASSRGQNTEAFF
CDR3nt: TGTGCCAGCAGCAGGGGGCAGAACACTGAAGCTTTCTTT

j_gene: TRBJ1-1
v_gene: TRBV30
abundance: .
d_gene: .
CDR3aa: CAWSVLRGRMNTEAFF
CDR3nt: TGTGCCTGGAGTGTACTGCGGGGGAGGATGAACACTGAAGCTTTCTTT

j_gene: TRBJ1-2
v_gene: TRBV4-1
abundance: once
d_gene: TRBD1
CDR3aa: CASSQDETGRNYGYTF
CDR3nt: TGCGCCAGCAGCCAAGACGAGACAGGGAGAAACTATGGCTACACCTTC

j_gene: TRBJ2-1
v_gene: TRBV4-3
abundance: .
d_gene: TRBD1
CDR3aa: CASSQRGLGLDSYNEQFF
CDR3nt: TGCGCCAGCAGCCAAAGGGGGCTGGGTTTGGATTCCTACAATGAGCAGTTCTTC

j_gene: TRBJ1-5
v_gene: TRBV5-8
abundance: .
d_gene: .
CDR3aa: CASSLLRGASQPQHF
CDR3nt: TGTGCCAGCAGCTTGCTTCGGGGGGCGAGTCAGCCCCAGCATTTT

j_gene: TRBJ1-4
v_gene: TRBV11-1
abundance: .
d_gene: .
CDR3aa: CASSQGRGATNEKLFF
CDR3nt: TGTGCCAGCAGCCAGGGGAGAGGAGCAACTAATGAAAAACTGTTTTTT

j_gene: TRBJ1-5
v_gene: TRBV6-1
abundance: .
d_gene: .
CDR3aa: CASSDSGRNQPQHF
CDR3nt: TGTGCCAGCAGTGATTCAGGAAGGAATCAGCCCCAGCATTTT

j_gene: TRBJ2-1
v_gene: TRBV7-2
abundance: .
d_gene: TRBD2
CDR3aa: CASSFSGGFKNEQFF
CDR3nt: TGTGCCAGCAGCTTTAGCGGGGGGTTTAAAAATGAGCAGTTCTTC

j_gene: TRBJ2-7
v_gene: TRBV29-1
abundance: .
d_gene: TRBD2
CDR3aa: CSVEKRLAGFSYEQYF
CDR3nt: TGCAGCGTTGAGAAGCGACTAGCGGGGTTTTCCTACGAGCAGTACTTC

j_gene: TRBJ1-4
v_gene: TRBV7-9
abundance: .
d_gene: .
CDR3aa: CASSPRGIATNEKLFF
CDR3nt: TGTGCCAGCAGCCCCCGGGGTATTGCAACTAATGAAAAACTGTTTTTT

j_gene: TRBJ1-5
v_gene: TRBV6-5
abundance: .
d_gene: .
CDR3aa: CASRGPYSNQPQHF
CDR3nt: TGTGCCAGCAGGGGGCCTTATAGCAATCAGCCCCAGCATTTT

j_gene: TRBJ2-5
v_gene: TRBV4-1
abundance: .
d_gene: .
CDR3aa: CASSQWREETQYF
CDR3nt: TGCGCCAGCAGCCAATGGCGGGAAGAGACCCAGTACTTC

j_gene: TRBJ1-5
v_gene: TRBV24-1
abundance: .
d_gene: .
CDR3aa: CATGRSQPQHF
CDR3nt: TGTGCCACGGGTAGGAGTCAGCCCCAGCATTTT

j_gene: TRBJ1-2
v_gene: TRBV2
abundance: .
d_gene: .
CDR3aa: CASSLERYYGYTF
CDR3nt: TGTGCCAGCAGCCTCGAGAGATACTATGGCTACACCTTC

j_gene: TRBJ1-3
v_gene: TRBV9
abundance: .
d_gene: .
CDR3aa: CASSPGRGINTIYF
CDR3nt: TGTGCCAGCAGCCCGGGACGGGGGATAAACACCATATATTTT

j_gene: TRBJ1-2
v_gene: TRBV6-2/TRBV6-3
abundance: once
d_gene: .
CDR3aa: CASSYRGFGGYTF
CDR3nt: TGTGCCAGCAGTTACCGGGGATTCGGTGGCTACACCTTC

j_gene: TRBJ1-4
v_gene: TRBV7-2
abundance: .
d_gene: TRBD1
CDR3aa: CASSLYRGTNEKLFF
CDR3nt: TGTGCCAGCAGCTTGTACAGGGGAACTAATGAAAAACTGTTTTTT

j_gene: TRBJ2-7
v_gene: TRBV7-2
abundance: .
d_gene: .
CDR3aa: CASSSRRGYSYEQYF
CDR3nt: TGTGCCAGCAGCTCCCGACGGGGGTACTCCTACGAGCAGTACTTC

j_gene: TRBJ1-1
v_gene: TRBV28
abundance: .
d_gene: .
CDR3aa: CASNQGFMNTEAFF
CDR3nt: TGTGCCAGCAACCAGGGGTTTATGAACACTGAAGCTTTCTTT

j_gene: TRBJ2-5
v_gene: TRBV7-9
abundance: .
d_gene: .
CDR3aa: CASSAPRETQYF
CDR3nt: TGTGCCAGCAGCGCTCCCCGGGAGACCCAGTACTTC

j_gene: TRBJ2-1
v_gene: TRBV11-3
abundance: .
d_gene: TRBD2
CDR3aa: CASSLDRGLVWEQFF
CDR3nt: TGTGCCAGCAGCTTAGATCGGGGACTAGTGTGGGAGCAGTTCTTC

j_gene: TRBJ1-5
v_gene: TRBV5-1
abundance: .
d_gene: .
CDR3aa: CASSLAGWAGQPQHF
CDR3nt: TGCGCCAGCAGCTTGGCCGGCTGGGCGGGTCAGCCCCAGCATTTT

j_gene: TRBJ1-1
v_gene: TRBV5-1
abundance: .
d_gene: .
CDR3aa: CASSLPGNTEAFF
CDR3nt: TGCGCCAGCAGCTTGCCAGGGAACACTGAAGCTTTCTTT

j_gene: TRBJ2-2
v_gene: TRBV7-6
abundance: .
d_gene: TRBD2
CDR3aa: CASSGSGGPSNTGELFF
CDR3nt: TGTGCCAGCAGCGGTAGCGGGGGGCCCTCGAACACCGGGGAGCTGTTTTTT

j_gene: TRBJ1-1
v_gene: TRBV30
abundance: once
d_gene: .
CDR3aa: CAWSIRQYTEAFF
CDR3nt: TGTGCCTGGAGTATCCGACAGTACACTGAAGCTTTCTTT

j_gene: TRBJ2-6
v_gene: TRBV5-1
abundance: .
d_gene: .
CDR3aa: CASSLGVSGSGANVLTF
CDR3nt: TGCGCCAGCAGCTTGGGGGTCAGCGGGTCTGGGGCCAACGTCCTGACTTTC

j_gene: TRBJ2-7
v_gene: TRBV7-2
abundance: .
d_gene: .
CDR3aa: CASSLGGPNYEQYF
CDR3nt: TGTGCCAGCAGCTTAGGAGGGCCGAACTACGAGCAGTACTTC

j_gene: TRBJ1-3
v_gene: TRBV27
abundance: .
d_gene: TRBD1
CDR3aa: CASSPGQVGKNSGNTIYF
CDR3nt: TGTGCCAGCAGTCCGGGACAGGTCGGGAAAAACTCTGGAAACACCATATATTTT

j_gene: TRBJ2-7
v_gene: TRBV9
abundance: .
d_gene: TRBD2
CDR3aa: CASSPRGGRTYEQYF
CDR3nt: TGTGCCAGCAGCCCCCGGGGGGGAAGGACCTACGAGCAGTACTTC

j_gene: TRBJ2-7
v_gene: TRBV4-1
abundance: .
d_gene: .
CDR3aa: CASSQRIGGAYEQYF
CDR3nt: TGCGCCAGCAGCCAACGGATAGGGGGGGCCTACGAGCAGTACTTC

j_gene: TRBJ2-7
v_gene: TRBV11-3
abundance: many
d_gene: TRBD1
CDR3aa: CASSGKQGRSYEQYF
CDR3nt: TGTGCCAGCAGCGGTAAACAGGGGCGATCCTACGAGCAGTACTTC

j_gene: TRBJ2-5
v_gene: TRBV28
abundance: .
d_gene: .
CDR3aa: CASCSGARETQYF
CDR3nt: TGTGCCAGCTGCTCAGGGGCGCGGGAGACCCAGTACTTC

j_gene: TRBJ2-3
v_gene: TRBV6-2/TRBV6-3
abundance: .
d_gene: .
CDR3aa: CASSLPGGSGTDTQYF
CDR3nt: TGTGCCAGCAGTCTCCCTGGTGGGAGCGGGACAGATACGCAGTATTTT

j_gene: TRBJ2-3
v_gene: TRBV7-2
abundance: .
d_gene: TRBD2
CDR3aa: CASSSTSGTGDTQYF
CDR3nt: TGTGCCAGCAGCTCTACTAGCGGGACGGGAGATACGCAGTATTTT

j_gene: TRBJ2-2
v_gene: TRBV4-3
abundance: .
d_gene: .
CDR3aa: CASSQDPRQPTGELFF
CDR3nt: TGCGCCAGCAGCCAAGACCCGAGGCAACCGACCGGGGAGCTGTTTTTT

j_gene: TRBJ2-7
v_gene: TRBV28
abundance: .
d_gene: .
CDR3aa: CASSAAPYEQYF
CDR3nt: TGTGCCAGCAGCGCAGCGCCGTACGAGCAGTACTTC

j_gene: TRBJ2-2
v_gene: TRBV25-1
abundance: .
d_gene: .
CDR3aa: CASSRAGGLTGELFF
CDR3nt: TGTGCCAGCAGTCGGGCAGGGGGGTTAACCGGGGAGCTGTTTTTT

j_gene: TRBJ1-2
v_gene: TRBV27
abundance: .
d_gene: TRBD1
CDR3aa: CASSTRQGWYGYTF
CDR3nt: TGTGCCAGCAGTACCAGACAGGGGTGGTATGGCTACACCTTC

j_gene: TRBJ2-1
v_gene: TRBV30
abundance: .
d_gene: TRBD1
CDR3aa: CAWRQGYNEQFF
CDR3nt: TGTGCCTGGAGACAGGGGTACAATGAGCAGTTCTTC

j_gene: TRBJ1-6
v_gene: TRBV9
abundance: once
d_gene: .
CDR3aa: CASSPQGGNSPLHF
CDR3nt: TGTGCCAGCAGCCCTCAGGGTGGAAATTCACCCCTCCACTTT

j_gene: TRBJ1-5
v_gene: TRBV18
abundance: .
d_gene: TRBD1
CDR3aa: CASSRQGDQPQHF
CDR3nt: TGTGCCAGCTCTCGGCAGGGGGATCAGCCCCAGCATTTT